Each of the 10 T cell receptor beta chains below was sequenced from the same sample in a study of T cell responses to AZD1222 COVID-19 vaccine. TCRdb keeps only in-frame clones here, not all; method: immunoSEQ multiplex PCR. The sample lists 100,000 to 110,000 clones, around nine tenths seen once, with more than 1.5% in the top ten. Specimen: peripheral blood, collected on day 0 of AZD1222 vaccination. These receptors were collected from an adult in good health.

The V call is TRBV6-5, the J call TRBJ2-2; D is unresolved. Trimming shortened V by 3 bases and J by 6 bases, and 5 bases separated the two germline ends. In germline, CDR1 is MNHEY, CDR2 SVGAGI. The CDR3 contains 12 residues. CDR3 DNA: TGTGCCAGCAGTTATCCGGCCGGGGAGCTGTTTTTT. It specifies CASSYPAGELFF.

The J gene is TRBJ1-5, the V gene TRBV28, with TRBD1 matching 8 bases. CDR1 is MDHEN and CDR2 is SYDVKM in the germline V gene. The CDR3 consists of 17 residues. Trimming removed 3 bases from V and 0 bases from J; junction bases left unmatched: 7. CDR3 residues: CASSLAQGAYSNQPQHF. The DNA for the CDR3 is TGTGCCAGCAGTTTGGCCCAGGGGGCCTATAGCAATCAGCCCCAGCATTTT.

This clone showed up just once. CDR3 in amino acids: CASSPGTSGFYNEQFF. The CDR3 bases are TGTGCCAGCAGCCCGGGGACTAGCGGGTTCTACAATGAGCAGTTCTTC. The rearrangement joins TRBV5-4 to TRBJ2-1, with 12 bases lining up with TRBD2. V shed 4 bases and J 3 bases; nucleotides not matched to a gene: 5. The CDR3 extends over 16 amino acids. Germline CDR1 is SGHNT and CDR2 is YYREEE (reference sequence).

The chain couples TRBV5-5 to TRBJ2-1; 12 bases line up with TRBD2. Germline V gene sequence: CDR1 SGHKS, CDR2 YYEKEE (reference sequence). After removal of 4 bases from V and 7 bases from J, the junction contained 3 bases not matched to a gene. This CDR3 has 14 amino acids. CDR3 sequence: CASSPGTSGNEQFF. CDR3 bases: TGTGCCAGCAGCCCAGGGACTAGCGGGAATGAGCAGTTCTTC. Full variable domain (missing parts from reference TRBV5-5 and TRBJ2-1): DAGVTQSPTHLIKTRGQQVTLRCSPISGHKSVSWYQQVLGQGPQFIFQYYEKEERGRGNFPDRFSARQFPNYSSELNVNALLLGDSALYLCASSPGTSGNEQFFGPGTRLTVL.

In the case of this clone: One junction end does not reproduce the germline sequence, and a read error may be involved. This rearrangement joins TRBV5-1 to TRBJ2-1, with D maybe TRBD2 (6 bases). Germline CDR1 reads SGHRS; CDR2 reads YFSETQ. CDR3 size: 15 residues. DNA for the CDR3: TGCGCCAGCCATCCCTCGGGACTCTCCTTCAATGAGCAGTTCTTC. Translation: CASHPSGLSFNEQFF.

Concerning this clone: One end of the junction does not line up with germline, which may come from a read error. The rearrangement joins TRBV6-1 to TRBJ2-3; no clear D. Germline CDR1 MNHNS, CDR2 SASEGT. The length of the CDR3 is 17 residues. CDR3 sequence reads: CASSQAAAQAYYDTQYF. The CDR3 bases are TGTGCCAGCAGTCAAGCCGCGGCCCAAGCATACTACGATACGCAGTATTTT.

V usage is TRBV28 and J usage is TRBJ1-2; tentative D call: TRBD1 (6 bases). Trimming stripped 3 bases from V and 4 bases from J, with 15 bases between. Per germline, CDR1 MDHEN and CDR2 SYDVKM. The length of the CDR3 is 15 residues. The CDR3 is CASSFGGGTPYGYTF. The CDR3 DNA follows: TGTGCCAGCAGTTTTGGTGGAGGGACACCCTATGGCTACACCTTC.

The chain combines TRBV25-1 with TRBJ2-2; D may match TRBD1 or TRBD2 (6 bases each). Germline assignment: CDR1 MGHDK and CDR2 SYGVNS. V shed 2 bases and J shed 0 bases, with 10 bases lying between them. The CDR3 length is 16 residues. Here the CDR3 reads CASSEIGGPNTGELFF. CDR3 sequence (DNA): TGTGCCAGCAGTGAAATTGGGGGGCCGAACACCGGGGAGCTGTTTTTT.

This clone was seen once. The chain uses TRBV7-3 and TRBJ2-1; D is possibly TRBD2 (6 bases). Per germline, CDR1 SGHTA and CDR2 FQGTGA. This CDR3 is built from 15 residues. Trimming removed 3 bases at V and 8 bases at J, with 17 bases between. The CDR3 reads CASSFGGAGGDEQFF. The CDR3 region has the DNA TGTGCCAGCAGCTTTGGAGGGGCTGGAGGCGATGAGCAGTTCTTC.

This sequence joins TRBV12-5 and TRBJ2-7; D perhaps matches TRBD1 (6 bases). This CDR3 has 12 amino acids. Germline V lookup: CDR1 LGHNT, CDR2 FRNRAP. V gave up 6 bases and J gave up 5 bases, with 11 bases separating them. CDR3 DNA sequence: TGTGCTAGTGGAACAGGGTTCAACGAGCAGTACTTC. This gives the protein CASGTGFNEQYF. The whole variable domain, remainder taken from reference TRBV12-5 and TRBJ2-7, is DARVTQTPRHKVTEMGQEVTMRCQPILGHNTVFWYRQTMMQGLELLAYFRNRAPLDDSGMPKDRFSAEMPDATLATLKIQPSEPRDSAVYFCASGTGFNEQYFGPGTRLTVT.